The 11 T cell receptor beta chains listed next were all sequenced from one sample in a study of metastatic and nonmetastatic thyroid tumors. Using MiXCR, TCRdb reanalyzed the PCR reads. Of 72,000 or so clones in the sample, roughly 18% were seen once. Thyroid surgery was performed in patients who had received no treatment beforehand. The material sequenced was blood. All receptors derive from a female donor with papillary thyroid cancer or a benign thyroid nodule (not recorded which). Some clones in this sample may be carry-over from other donors' samples.

This clone came up once. This chain connects TRBV11-2 to TRBJ2-3, with 7 bases that match TRBD1. V lost 0 bases and J lost 0; bases outside the gene matches: 12. The CDR3 length is 19 residues. Per germline, CDR1 SGHAT and CDR2 FQNNGV. Here the CDR3 reads CASSLELWVGRGSTDTQYF. The CDR3 coding sequence is TGTGCCAGCAGCTTAGAACTTTGGGTCGGCAGGGGGAGCACAGATACGCAGTATTTT. The full variable domain, completed using reference TRBV11-2 and TRBJ2-3, is EAGVAQSPRYKIIEKRQSVAFWCNPISGHATLYWYQQILGQGPKLLIQFQNNGVVDDSQLPKDRFSAERLKGVDSTLKIQPAKLEDSAVYLCASSLELWVGRGSTDTQYFGPGTRLTVL.

The sample holds many counts of this clone. This sequence joins TRBV27 and TRBJ2-7; 9 bases map to TRBD2. From germline, CDR1 is MNHEY and CDR2 SMNVEV (reference sequence). The CDR3 has 18 residues. Trimming cost V 5 bases and J 5 bases; bases outside gene matches: 19. In DNA, the CDR3 is TGTGCCAGCAGTCCTCTCCAAGTAGCGGGAGTGGAAAGGGACGAGCAGTACTTC. The encoded protein is CASSPLQVAGVERDEQYF.

Of note for this clone: Relative to the germline gene, one junction end is altered; a read error may explain this. V gene TRBV20-1 combines with J gene TRBJ2-1, with a possible D match to TRBD2 (7 bases). There are 15 residues in the CDR3. Germline CDR1 is DFQATT and CDR2 is SNEGSKA (reference sequence). CDR3 sequence: CSARKSGKGGNEQLF. Written as DNA, the CDR3 is TGCAGCGCTAGAAAAAGCGGGAAGGGGGGCAATGAGCAGCTCTTC.

CDR3: CASSSEPANSPLHF. CDR3 sequence (DNA): TGTGCCAGCAGCTCGGAGCCGGCTAATTCACCCCTCCACTTT. The chain has TRBV11-1 and TRBJ1-6; no clear D. The CDR3 runs to 14 residues. Germline V gene sequence: CDR1 SGHAT, CDR2 FQDESV (reference sequence). V lost 4 bases and J lost 6, with 10 bases in between.

This clone was recorded many times. V and J are TRBV4-1 and TRBJ1-6, with D unresolved. The CDR3 totals 14 residues. In germline, CDR1 is MGHRA, CDR2 YSYEKL. V was pared by 0 bases and J by 7 bases, with 7 bases between. The CDR3 DNA reads as TGCGCCAGCAGCCAAGATAGCAGGAATTCACCCCTCCACTTT. Its protein product is CASSQDSRNSPLHF.

This clone has a count of ten or more. The V gene is TRBV27, the J gene TRBJ2-7; possible D gene TRBD2, 5 bases. Germline assignment: CDR1 MNHEY and CDR2 SMNVEV (reference sequence). This CDR3 spans 15 amino acids. Trimming stripped 3 bases from V and 6 bases from J, with 18 bases between. DNA for the CDR3: TGTGCCAGCAGTTTCAGCGGCGATCCGCTCCGCGAGCAGTACTTC. Translation gives CASSFSGDPLREQYF.

The sample holds many counts of this clone. The chain uses TRBV14 and TRBJ2-1; 7 bases match TRBD2. Losses at the gene ends were 6 bases for V and 2 bases for J; bases not matched to a gene: 7. Germline values: CDR1 SGHDN, CDR2 FVKESK. The CDR3 spans 15 residues. The DNA of the CDR3 is TGTGCCAGCAGGACCGCGGCGGGAGCCTACAATGAGCAGTTCTTC. Translation gives CASRTAAGAYNEQFF.

This clone was seen repeatedly, ten times or more. This chain connects TRBV27 to TRBJ2-7, with a possible D match to TRBD2 (6 bases). The CDR3 is 15 amino acids. In germline, CDR1 is MNHEY, CDR2 SMNVEV (reference sequence). The germline V and J ends were trimmed by 4 bases and 1 base, with 14 bases remaining between them. CDR3 loop: CASSWGSSASYEQYF. CDR3 DNA sequence: TGTGCCAGCAGTTGGGGCTCTAGCGCTTCCTACGAGCAGTACTTC.

This clone was seen repeatedly, ten times or more. The rearrangement uses TRBV19 and TRBJ2-1; D possibly corresponds to TRBD2 (5 bases). Trimming pared 5 bases from V and 0 bases from J, leaving 17 bases between. The V gene's germline CDR1 is LNHDA and CDR2 SQIVND (reference sequence). This CDR3 contains 17 residues. CDR3: CASSPRLQYSSYNEQFF. The CDR3 region has the DNA TGTGCCAGTAGTCCGAGACTACAATACAGCTCCTACAATGAGCAGTTCTTC.

The V gene is TRBV20-1, the J gene TRBJ2-5; no firm D call. Germline V gives CDR1 DFQATT, CDR2 SNEGSKA (reference sequence). The CDR3 has 12 amino acids. Trimming removed 2 bases at V and 6 bases at J, with 10 bases between. CDR3 in amino acids: CSARPYSQTQYF. The CDR3 DNA sequence: TGCAGTGCTAGACCTTATTCCCAGACCCAGTACTTC.

The chain employs TRBV4-3 and TRBJ2-7; 8 bases align to TRBD1. This CDR3 region has 14 residues. Germline V lookup: CDR1 LGHNA, CDR2 YSLEER. J gave up 4 bases and V 0 bases, and 2 bases lay outside the gene matches. This chain's CDR3 is CASSQEHRGYEQYF. The CDR3 coding sequence is TGCGCCAGCAGCCAAGAACACAGGGGGTACGAGCAGTACTTC.